This TCR beta chain emerged from a study of regulatory T cells in long-lasting Graves disease. Across the whole study: Persistent cases took antithyroid drugs over 5 years and stayed TSH receptor antibody positive.

Combining iRepertoire HTBI primers with Arm-PCR of CDR3 regions, the authors built TCR beta libraries. TCRdb recomputed calls from the multiplex PCR reads with MiXCR, one row per CDR3 protein. Found here are roughly 450,000 distinct CDR3 sequences, roughly 23% of them singletons; the top ten hold over 10%. A word on this clonotype: Its cognate antigen is unknown.

Study results and limitations: New patients shared fewer public clonotypes (about 1,000) than persistent patients did (around 2,900). The TCR repertoire of persistent Graves' patients was less diverse than that of newly diagnosed ones.

The sample's time point: persistent/refractory GD, antithyroid drugs over 5 years with positive TRAb. PBMC RNA was the source of the TCR library. The source of the patients was an endocrinology department in Xi'an, China. Here the sequenced sample was peripheral blood mononuclear cells (PBMCs), taken when the disease was refractory, from a patient treated with antithyroid drugs. This clonotype was sampled from a female donor with Graves disease.

The CDR3 reads CASTPGEGDEQFF. CDR3 DNA sequence: TGCGCCAGCACCCCGGGGGAAGGGGATGAGCAGTTCTTC. This sequence joins TRBV5-1 and TRBJ2-1, with D possibly being TRBD2 (6 bases). Germline values: CDR1 SGHRS, CDR2 YFSETQ. The ends were cut back, 6 bases at V and 8 bases at J, with 15 bases in the middle. The CDR3 has 13 amino acids.